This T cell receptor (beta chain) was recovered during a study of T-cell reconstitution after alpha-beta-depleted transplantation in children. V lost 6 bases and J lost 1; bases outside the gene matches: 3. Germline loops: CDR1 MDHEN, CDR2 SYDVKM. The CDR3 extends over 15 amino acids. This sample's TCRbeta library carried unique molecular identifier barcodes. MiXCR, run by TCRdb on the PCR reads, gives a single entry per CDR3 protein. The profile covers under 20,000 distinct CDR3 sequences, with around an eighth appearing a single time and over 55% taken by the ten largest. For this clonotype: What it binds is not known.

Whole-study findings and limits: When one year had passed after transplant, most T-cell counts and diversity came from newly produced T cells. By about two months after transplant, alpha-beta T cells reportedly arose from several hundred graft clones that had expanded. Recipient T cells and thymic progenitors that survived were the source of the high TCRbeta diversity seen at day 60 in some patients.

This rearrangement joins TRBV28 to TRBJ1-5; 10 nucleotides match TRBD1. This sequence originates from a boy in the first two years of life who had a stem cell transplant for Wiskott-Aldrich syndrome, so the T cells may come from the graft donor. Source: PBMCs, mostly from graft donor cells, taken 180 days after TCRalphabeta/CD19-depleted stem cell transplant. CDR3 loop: CASSRTGGSNQPQHF. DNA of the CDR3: TGTGCCAGCAGCCGGACAGGGGGGAGCAATCAGCCCCAGCATTTT. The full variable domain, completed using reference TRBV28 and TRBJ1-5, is DVKVTQSSRYLVKRTGEKVFLECVQDMDHENMFWYRQDPGLGLRLIYFSYDVKMKEKGDIPEGYSVSREKKERFSLILESASTNQTSMYLCASSRTGGSNQPQHFGDGTRLSIL.